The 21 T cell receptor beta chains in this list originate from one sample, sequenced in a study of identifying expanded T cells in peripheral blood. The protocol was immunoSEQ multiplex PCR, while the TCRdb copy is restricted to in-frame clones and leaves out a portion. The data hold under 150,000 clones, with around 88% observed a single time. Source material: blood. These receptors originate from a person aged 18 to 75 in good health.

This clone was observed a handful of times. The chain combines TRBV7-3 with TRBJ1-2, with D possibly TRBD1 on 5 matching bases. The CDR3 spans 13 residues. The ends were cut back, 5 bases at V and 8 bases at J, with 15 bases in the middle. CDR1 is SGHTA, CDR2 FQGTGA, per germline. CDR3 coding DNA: TGTGCCAGCAGCCTCGGATGGGGCGGGGGCTACACCTTC. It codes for CASSLGWGGGYTF.

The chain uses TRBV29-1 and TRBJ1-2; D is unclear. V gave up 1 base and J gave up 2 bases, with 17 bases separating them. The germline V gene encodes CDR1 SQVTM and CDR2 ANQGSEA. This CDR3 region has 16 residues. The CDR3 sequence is CSVEGGGAGENYGYTF. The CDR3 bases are TGCAGCGTTGAAGGAGGCGGCGCAGGAGAGAACTATGGCTACACCTTC.

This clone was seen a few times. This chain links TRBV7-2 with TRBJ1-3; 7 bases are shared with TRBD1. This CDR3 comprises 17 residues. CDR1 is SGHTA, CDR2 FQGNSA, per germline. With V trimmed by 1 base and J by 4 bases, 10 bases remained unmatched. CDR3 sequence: CASSLGSGGSSGNTIYF. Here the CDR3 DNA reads TGTGCCAGCAGCTTAGGTTCAGGGGGGTCATCCGGAAACACCATATATTTT.

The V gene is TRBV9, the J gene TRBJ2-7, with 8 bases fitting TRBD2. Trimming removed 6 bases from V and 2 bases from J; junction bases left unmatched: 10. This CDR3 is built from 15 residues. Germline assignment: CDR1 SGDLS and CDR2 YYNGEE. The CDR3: CASTPTGGLPYEQYF. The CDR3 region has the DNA TGTGCCAGCACCCCAACGGGGGGGTTACCCTACGAGCAGTACTTC.

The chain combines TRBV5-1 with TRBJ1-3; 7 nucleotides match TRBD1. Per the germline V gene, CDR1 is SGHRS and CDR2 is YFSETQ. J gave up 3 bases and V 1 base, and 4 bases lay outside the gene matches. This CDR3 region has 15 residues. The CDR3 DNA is TGCGCCAGCAGCTTGCGGGGACAGAATGGAAACACCATATATTTT. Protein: CASSLRGQNGNTIYF. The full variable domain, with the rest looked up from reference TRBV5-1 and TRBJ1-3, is KAGVTQTPRYLIKTRGQQVTLSCSPISGHRSVSWYQQTPGQGLQFLFEYFSETQRNKGNFPGRFSGRQFSNSRSEMNVSTLELGDSALYLCASSLRGQNGNTIYFGEGSWLTVV.

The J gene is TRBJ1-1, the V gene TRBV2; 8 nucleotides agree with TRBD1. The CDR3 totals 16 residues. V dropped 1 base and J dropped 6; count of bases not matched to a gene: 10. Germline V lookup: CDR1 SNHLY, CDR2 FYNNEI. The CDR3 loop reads CASSEVRQGREAEAFF. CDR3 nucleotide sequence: TGTGCCAGCAGTGAAGTTAGACAGGGGCGGGAGGCTGAAGCTTTCTTT.

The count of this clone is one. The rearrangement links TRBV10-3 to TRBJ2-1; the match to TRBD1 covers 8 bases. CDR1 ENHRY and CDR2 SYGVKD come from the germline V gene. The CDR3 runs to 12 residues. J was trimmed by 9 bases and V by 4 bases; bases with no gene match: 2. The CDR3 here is CAISAQGAEQFF. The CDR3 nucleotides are TGTGCCATCAGTGCCCAGGGGGCTGAGCAGTTCTTC.

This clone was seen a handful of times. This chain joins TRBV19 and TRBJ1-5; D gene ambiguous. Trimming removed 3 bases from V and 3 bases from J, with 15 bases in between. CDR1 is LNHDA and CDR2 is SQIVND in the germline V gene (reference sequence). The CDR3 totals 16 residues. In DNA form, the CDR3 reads TGTGCCAGTAGTATCTCTACGGGGTATACCAATCAGCCCCAGCATTTT. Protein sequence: CASSISTGYTNQPQHF.

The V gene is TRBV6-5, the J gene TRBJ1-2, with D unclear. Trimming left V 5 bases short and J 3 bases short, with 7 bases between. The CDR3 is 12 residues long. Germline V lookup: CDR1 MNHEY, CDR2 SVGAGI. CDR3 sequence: CASSTDYYGYTF. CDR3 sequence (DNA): TGTGCCAGCAGTACAGACTACTATGGCTACACCTTC.

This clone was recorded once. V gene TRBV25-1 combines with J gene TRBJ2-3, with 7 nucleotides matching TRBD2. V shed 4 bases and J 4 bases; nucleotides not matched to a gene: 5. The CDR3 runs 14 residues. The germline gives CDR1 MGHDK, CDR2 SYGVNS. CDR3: CASSATSIADTQYF. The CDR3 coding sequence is TGTGCCAGCAGTGCGACTAGCATAGCAGATACGCAGTATTTT.

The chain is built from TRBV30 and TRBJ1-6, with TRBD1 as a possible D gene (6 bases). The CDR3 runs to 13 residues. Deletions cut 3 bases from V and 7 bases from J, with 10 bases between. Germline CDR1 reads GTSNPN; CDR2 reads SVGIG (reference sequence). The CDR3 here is CAWSAQGNSPLHF. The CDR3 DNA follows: TGTGCCTGGAGCGCCCAGGGGAATTCACCCCTCCACTTT.

The CDR3 sequence is CASRPQGRTGELFF. In DNA form, the CDR3 reads TGTGCCAGCAGACCACAGGGGCGGACCGGGGAGCTGTTTTTT. V is TRBV7-3 and J is TRBJ2-2; 7 bases line up with TRBD1. This CDR3 comprises 14 residues. The trim removed 6 bases at V and 5 bases at J, leaving 6 bases unmatched. Germline CDR1 reads SGHTA; CDR2 reads FQGTGA.

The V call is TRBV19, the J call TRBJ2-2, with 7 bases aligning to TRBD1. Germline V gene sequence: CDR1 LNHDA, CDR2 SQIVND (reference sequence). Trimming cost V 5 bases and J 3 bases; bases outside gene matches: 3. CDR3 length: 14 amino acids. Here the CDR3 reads CASSVQGDTGELFF. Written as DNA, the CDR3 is TGTGCCAGTAGTGTCCAGGGGGACACCGGGGAGCTGTTTTTT.

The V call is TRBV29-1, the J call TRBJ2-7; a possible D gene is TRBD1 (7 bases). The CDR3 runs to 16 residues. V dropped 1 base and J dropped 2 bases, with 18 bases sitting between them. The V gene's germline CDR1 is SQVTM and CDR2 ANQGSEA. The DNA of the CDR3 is TGCAGCGTTGAAGGCTCCCCTCGCAGGGGGGCCTACGAGCAGTACTTC. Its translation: CSVEGSPRRGAYEQYF.

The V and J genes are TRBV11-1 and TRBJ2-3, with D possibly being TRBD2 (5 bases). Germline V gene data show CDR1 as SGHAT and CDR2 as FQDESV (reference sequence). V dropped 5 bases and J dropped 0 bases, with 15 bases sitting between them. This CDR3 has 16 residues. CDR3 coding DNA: TGTGCCAGCAGCCCACATCGGGCGGGCAGCACAGATACGCAGTATTTT. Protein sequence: CASSPHRAGSTDTQYF.

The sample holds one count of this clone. DNA of the CDR3: TGTGCCAGCAGCTCGACAACAGGGGGGATTGAGTACTTC. Amino acids: CASSSTTGGIEYF. This rearrangement joins TRBV7-8 to TRBJ2-7; the match to TRBD1 covers 8 bases. The CDR3 is 13 residues long. The V gene's germline CDR1 is SGHVS and CDR2 FQNEAQ. Unmatched junction bases numbered 10, after V lost 4 bases and J lost 11 bases.

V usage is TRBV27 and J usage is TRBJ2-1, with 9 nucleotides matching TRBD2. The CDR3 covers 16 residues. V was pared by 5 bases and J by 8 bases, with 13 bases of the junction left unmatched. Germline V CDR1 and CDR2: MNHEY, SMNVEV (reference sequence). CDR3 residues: CASSPRPGLAPDEQFF. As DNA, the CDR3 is TGTGCCAGCAGTCCACGGCCGGGACTAGCCCCCGATGAGCAGTTCTTC.

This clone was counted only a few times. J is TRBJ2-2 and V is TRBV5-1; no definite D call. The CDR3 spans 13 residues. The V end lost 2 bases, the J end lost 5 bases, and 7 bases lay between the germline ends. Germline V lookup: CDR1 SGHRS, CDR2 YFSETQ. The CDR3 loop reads CASSFSVTGELFF. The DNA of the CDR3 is TGCGCCAGCAGCTTCTCGGTAACCGGGGAGCTGTTTTTT. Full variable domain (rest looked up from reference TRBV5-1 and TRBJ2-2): KAGVTQTPRYLIKTRGQQVTLSCSPISGHRSVSWYQQTPGQGLQFLFEYFSETQRNKGNFPGRFSGRQFSNSRSEMNVSTLELGDSALYLCASSFSVTGELFFGEGSRLTVL.

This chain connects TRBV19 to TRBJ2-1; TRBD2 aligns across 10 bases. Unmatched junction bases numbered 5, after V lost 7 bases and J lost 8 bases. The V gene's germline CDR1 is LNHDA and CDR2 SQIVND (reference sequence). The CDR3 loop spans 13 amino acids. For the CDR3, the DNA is TGTGCCAGTAAACTAGCGGGGACGGATGAGCAGTTCTTC. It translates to CASKLAGTDEQFF.

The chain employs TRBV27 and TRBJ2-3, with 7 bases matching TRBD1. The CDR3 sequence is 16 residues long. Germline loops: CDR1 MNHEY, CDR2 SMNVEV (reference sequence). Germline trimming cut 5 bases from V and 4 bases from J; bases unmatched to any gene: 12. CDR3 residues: CASSPYRQGRADTQYF. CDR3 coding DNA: TGTGCCAGCAGTCCCTACCGACAGGGACGGGCAGATACGCAGTATTTT.

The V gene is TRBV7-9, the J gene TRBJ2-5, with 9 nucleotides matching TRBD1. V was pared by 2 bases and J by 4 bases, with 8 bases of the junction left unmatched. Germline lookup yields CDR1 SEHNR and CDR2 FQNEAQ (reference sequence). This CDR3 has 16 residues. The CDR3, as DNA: TGTGCCAGCAGCTTAAGGCGGGGACAGGGTTTAGAGACCCAGTACTTC. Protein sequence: CASSLRRGQGLETQYF.